The sequence of this T cell receptor (beta chain) was determined in a study of spatial heterogeneity in lung cancer. Notes on the study in general: Ubiquitous and regional expanded TCR counts correlated with ubiquitous and regional nonsynonymous mutations, respectively. In tumors, expanded intratumoral alpha and beta TCR counts tracked mutation counts.

Time point defined: sample taken at primary tumor resection. Whole RNA obtained from tumor, nontumor lung or frozen PBMC underwent sequencing without sorting. Germline V CDR1 and CDR2: SEHNR, FQNEAQ (reference sequence). J was trimmed by 6 bases and V by 5 bases; bases with no gene match: 5. CDR3 length: 14 amino acids. This clonotype showed up many times. What it recognizes is unknown. Each TCR cDNA molecule bore a unique molecular identifier. Each CDR3 protein is one row after TCRdb ran MiXCR on the 5' RACE reads. The sample holds 8,500 to 10,000 distinct CDR3 sequences, over 2.5% seen once. Sequenced material: lung tumor tissue, taken at surgery. The chain has TRBV7-9 and TRBJ2-2, with 8 nucleotides matching TRBD1. The clonotype was recovered from a male donor with early-stage non-small cell lung cancer. DNA of the CDR3: TGTGCCAGCAGCCAGGACAGGGCGGCCGGGGAGCTGTTTTTT. The encoded protein is CASSQDRAAGELFF.